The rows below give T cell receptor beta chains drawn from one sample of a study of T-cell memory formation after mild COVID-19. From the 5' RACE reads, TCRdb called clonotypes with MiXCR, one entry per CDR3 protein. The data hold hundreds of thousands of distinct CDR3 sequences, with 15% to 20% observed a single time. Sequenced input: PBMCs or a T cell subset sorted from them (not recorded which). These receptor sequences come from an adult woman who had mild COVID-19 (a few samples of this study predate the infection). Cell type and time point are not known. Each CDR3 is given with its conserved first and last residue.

cdr3_aa: CASRPVNTEAFF
j_call: TRBJ1-1
v_call: TRBV6-6

cdr3_aa: CAWSGTFDEQYF
j_call: TRBJ2-7
v_call: TRBV30

cdr3_aa: CASSDRGGRDEQFF
j_call: TRBJ2-1
v_call: TRBV6-4

cdr3_aa: CASIKLDTGELFF
j_call: TRBJ2-2
v_call: TRBV11-2

cdr3_aa: CASSTAPGKHNEQFF
j_call: TRBJ2-1
v_call: TRBV5-1

cdr3_aa: CASSPSQGARNEQFF
j_call: TRBJ2-1
v_call: TRBV18

cdr3_aa: CASSPFRTGGSEQFF
j_call: TRBJ2-1
v_call: TRBV12-3/TRBV12-4

cdr3_aa: CASSWDRAGQPQHF
j_call: TRBJ1-5
v_call: TRBV7-3

cdr3_aa: CASSPGRGFVHYEQYF
j_call: TRBJ2-7
v_call: TRBV12-3/TRBV12-4

cdr3_aa: CASSQDLVGETQYF
j_call: TRBJ2-5
v_call: TRBV4-2

cdr3_aa: CASSYTRLAAEQYF
j_call: TRBJ2-7
v_call: TRBV6-6

cdr3_aa: CASSQGMGNYGYTF
j_call: TRBJ1-2
v_call: TRBV3-1

cdr3_aa: CASSGLPNEQFF
j_call: TRBJ2-1
v_call: TRBV6-2/TRBV6-3

cdr3_aa: CASGQYSPYEQYF
j_call: TRBJ2-7
v_call: TRBV27

cdr3_aa: CASSLAPPGLRGDTQYF
j_call: TRBJ2-3
v_call: TRBV5-1

cdr3_aa: CASSQGSDSSYEQYF
j_call: TRBJ2-7
v_call: TRBV4-1

cdr3_aa: CASSPPGSSYNEQFF
j_call: TRBJ2-1
v_call: TRBV18

cdr3_aa: CASSLVGLDLSGANVLTF
j_call: TRBJ2-6
v_call: TRBV7-8

cdr3_aa: CASSYQSGGKETQYF
j_call: TRBJ2-5
v_call: TRBV5-1

cdr3_aa: CASSLGRGSSSGNTIYF
j_call: TRBJ1-3
v_call: TRBV27

cdr3_aa: CATSRDIKGSTEAFF
j_call: TRBJ1-1
v_call: TRBV15

cdr3_aa: CASSRTGTGVLGKLFF
j_call: TRBJ1-4
v_call: TRBV6-5

cdr3_aa: CASSEVAGPSYEQYF
j_call: TRBJ2-7
v_call: TRBV2

cdr3_aa: CASRRGGSGFIDTQYF
j_call: TRBJ2-3
v_call: TRBV12-3/TRBV12-4

cdr3_aa: CASSPRLAGAYNEQFF
j_call: TRBJ2-1
v_call: TRBV7-9

cdr3_aa: CASRGSGGETQYF
j_call: TRBJ2-5
v_call: TRBV12-3/TRBV12-4

cdr3_aa: CASSPGTVEPPSDTGELFF
j_call: TRBJ2-2
v_call: TRBV23-1

cdr3_aa: CASSQPRTDRQETQYF
j_call: TRBJ2-5
v_call: TRBV3-1

cdr3_aa: CASSLTGERDTEAFF
j_call: TRBJ1-1
v_call: TRBV5-1

cdr3_aa: CASSQGQGGTGELFF
j_call: TRBJ2-2
v_call: TRBV3-1

cdr3_aa: CASSLGRPTGELFF
j_call: TRBJ2-2
v_call: TRBV5-1

cdr3_aa: CSASNGFDNTEAFF
j_call: TRBJ1-1
v_call: TRBV20-1

cdr3_aa: CASSLTGQGGITEAFF
j_call: TRBJ1-1
v_call: TRBV5-1

cdr3_aa: CASSLGGGRTEAFF
j_call: TRBJ1-1
v_call: TRBV7-8

cdr3_aa: CSARDRASGYNEQFF
j_call: TRBJ2-1
v_call: TRBV20-1

cdr3_aa: CASSPSLGRTDTQYF
j_call: TRBJ2-3
v_call: TRBV7-2

cdr3_aa: CASSDKRSSGQQETQYF
j_call: TRBJ2-5
v_call: TRBV2

cdr3_aa: CASSGAGQGNEQFF
j_call: TRBJ2-1
v_call: TRBV6-5

cdr3_aa: CASSQGGGPGELFF
j_call: TRBJ2-2
v_call: TRBV3-1

cdr3_aa: CATSDAGVGYTF
j_call: TRBJ1-2
v_call: TRBV24-1

cdr3_aa: CASSLEALDSHSGNTIYF
j_call: TRBJ1-3
v_call: TRBV5-6

cdr3_aa: CASSLTGVRGDTQYF
j_call: TRBJ2-3
v_call: TRBV7-2

cdr3_aa: CASSQSHEEDTIYF
j_call: TRBJ1-3
v_call: TRBV3-1

cdr3_aa: CASSLVGTGLGQPQHF
j_call: TRBJ1-5
v_call: TRBV5-1

cdr3_aa: CASSLTSGLYNEQFF
j_call: TRBJ2-1
v_call: TRBV7-9

cdr3_aa: CSARSAGKNTGELFF
j_call: TRBJ2-2
v_call: TRBV20-1

cdr3_aa: CASRDRAFNEKLFF
j_call: TRBJ1-4
v_call: TRBV6-5

cdr3_aa: CASLSGGGLWVGYTF
j_call: TRBJ1-2
v_call: TRBV6-1